The clone carrying this T cell receptor beta chain was detected only a few times. Its target is unknown. This entry is derived from a study of cytomegalovirus exposure and HLA in healthy donors. Both 60 Vbeta primers and 13 Jbeta primers went into the PCR. The repertoire was sequenced with immunoSEQ multiplex PCR; TCRdb's copy has only in-frame clones and lacks some. The sample carries under 200,000 clones, approximately 12% recorded once. Study findings and constraints: A later analysis reportedly found fewer N-insertions in an Asian-associated ancestry cluster than the roughly 670-donor mean. The sole available immune exposure information was CMV serostatus. Later analysis demonstrated an association between a missense DCLRE1C variant and TCR beta V- and J-gene trimming.

Participants comprised healthy donors of bone marrow. The V end lost 1 base, the J end lost 2 bases, and 9 bases lay between the germline ends. The V gene's germline CDR1 is MNHNS and CDR2 SASEGT. This CDR3 region has 16 residues. The chain links TRBV6-1 to TRBJ1-6; the D gene is possibly TRBD1 (5 bases). The source is a man between 50 and 59 years old in good health and CMV-seropositive. Sequencing was done on a sample of PBMCs. The CDR3 here is CASSEVETAYNSPLHF. In nucleotides, the CDR3 is TGTGCCAGCAGTGAAGTTGAGACAGCCTATAATTCACCCCTCCACTTT.